The table lists the clone carrying this TCR beta chain with many counts. The record originates from a study of CDR3 diversity in severe acne. MiXCR, run by TCRdb on the PCR reads, gives a single entry per CDR3 protein. The table has fewer than 100,000 distinct CDR3 sequences, 45% to 65% seen once. This CDR3 is 14 amino acids long. V lost 6 bases and J lost 3, with 15 bases in between. Germline V lookup: CDR1 LNHDA, CDR2 SQIVND (reference sequence). This TCR derives from a male donor in good health, without acne. V usage is TRBV19 and J usage is TRBJ2-7; D call uncertain. Material for sequencing was blood. The CDR3: CASSPHTTGYEQYF. As DNA, the CDR3 is TGTGCCAGTAGCCCCCACACGACGGGCTACGAGCAGTACTTC.